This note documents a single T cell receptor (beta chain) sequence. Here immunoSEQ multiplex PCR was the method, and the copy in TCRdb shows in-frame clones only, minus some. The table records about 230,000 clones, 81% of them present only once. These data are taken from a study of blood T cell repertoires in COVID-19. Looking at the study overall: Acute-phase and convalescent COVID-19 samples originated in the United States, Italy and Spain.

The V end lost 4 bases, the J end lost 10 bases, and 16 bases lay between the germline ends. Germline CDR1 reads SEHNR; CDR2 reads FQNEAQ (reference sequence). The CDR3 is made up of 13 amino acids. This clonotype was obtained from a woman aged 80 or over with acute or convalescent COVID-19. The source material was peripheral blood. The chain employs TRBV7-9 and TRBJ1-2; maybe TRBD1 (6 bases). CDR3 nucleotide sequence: TGTGCCAGCAGCTCTAACGGACAGCCCAACTACACCTTC. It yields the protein CASSSNGQPNYTF.